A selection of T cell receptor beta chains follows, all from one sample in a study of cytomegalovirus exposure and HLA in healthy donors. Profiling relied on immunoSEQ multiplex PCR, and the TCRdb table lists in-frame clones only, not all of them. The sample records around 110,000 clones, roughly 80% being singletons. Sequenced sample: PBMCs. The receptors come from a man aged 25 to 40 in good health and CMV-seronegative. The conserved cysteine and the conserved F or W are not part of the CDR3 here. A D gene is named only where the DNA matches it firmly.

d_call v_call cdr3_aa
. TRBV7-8 ASSFAPEESGANVLT
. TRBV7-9 ASSSGRGREGRALH
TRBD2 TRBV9 ASSDGRGYEQY
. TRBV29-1 SVTNGNQPQH
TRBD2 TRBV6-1 ASSERGGLEGNEQY
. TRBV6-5 ASSYSRGQSKLF
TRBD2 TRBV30 AWSVLSSGGSQETQY
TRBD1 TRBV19 ASSWDSSTDTQY
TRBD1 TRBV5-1 ASSRTGGHQPQH
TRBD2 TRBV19 ASNSGGNTGELF
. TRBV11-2 ASSPMPPDTQY
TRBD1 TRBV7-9 ASSPTGGHNQPQH
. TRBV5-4 ASSVDTDTQY
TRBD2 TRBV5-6 ASSLKREGPYEQY
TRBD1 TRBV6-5 ASSYDRGYEQY
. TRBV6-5 ASSLRRGNTGELF
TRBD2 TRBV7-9 ASSFGASGGLYNEQF
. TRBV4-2 ASSQVGDQGYQPQH
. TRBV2 ASSVWGAYEQY
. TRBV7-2 ASSLDRTDTQY
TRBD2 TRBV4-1 ASSHHITGLAGLSSYNEQF
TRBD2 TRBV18 ASSTTSVGEQY
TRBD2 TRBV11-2 ASSSVYSSGRSTDTQY
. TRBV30 AWRGQGGSYEQY
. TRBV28 ASSFQFSNQPQH
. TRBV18 ASSRGSDEQY
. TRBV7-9 ASITRDTEAF
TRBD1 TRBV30 AWSVQGGRIDEQF
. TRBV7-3 ASSVDSSQETQY
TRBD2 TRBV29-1 NPHRASGSHYNEQF
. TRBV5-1 ASSLGTSNQPQH
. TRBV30 AWSTGHAEKLF
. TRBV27 ASSFFTSSYNEQF
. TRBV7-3 ASSLSGRGAEQY
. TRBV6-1 ASRGGNQPQH